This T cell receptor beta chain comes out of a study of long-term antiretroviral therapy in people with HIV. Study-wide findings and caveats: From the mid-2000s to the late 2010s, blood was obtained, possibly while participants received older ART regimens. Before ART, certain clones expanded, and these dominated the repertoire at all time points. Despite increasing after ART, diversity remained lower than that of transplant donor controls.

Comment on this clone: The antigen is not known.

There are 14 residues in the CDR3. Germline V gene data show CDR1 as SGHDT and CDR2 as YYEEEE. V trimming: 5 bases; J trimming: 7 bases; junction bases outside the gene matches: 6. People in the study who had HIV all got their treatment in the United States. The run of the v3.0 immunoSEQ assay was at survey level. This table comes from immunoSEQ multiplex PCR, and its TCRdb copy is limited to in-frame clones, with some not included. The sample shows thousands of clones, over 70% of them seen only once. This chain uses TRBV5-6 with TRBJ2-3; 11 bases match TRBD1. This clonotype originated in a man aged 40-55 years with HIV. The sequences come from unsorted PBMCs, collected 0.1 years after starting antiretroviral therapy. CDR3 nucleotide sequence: TGTGCCAGCAGGGCCGGGACAGGGGGAAATACGCAGTATTTT. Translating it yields CASRAGTGGNTQYF. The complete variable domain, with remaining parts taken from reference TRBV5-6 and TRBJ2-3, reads DAGVTQSPTHLIKTRGQQVTLRCSPKSGHDTVSWYQQALGQGPQFIFQYYEEEERQRGNFPDRFSGHQFPNYSSELNVNALLLGDSALYLCASRAGTGGNTQYFGPGTRLTVL.